A selection of T cell receptor beta chains follows, all from one sample in a study of regulatory T cells in long-lasting Graves disease. TCRdb itself ran the multiplex PCR reads through MiXCR, one entry per CDR3 protein. The sample contains a few hundred thousand distinct CDR3 sequences, around 20% of which appear only once. The material was peripheral blood mononuclear cells (PBMCs), obtained when the disease was refractory, from a patient treated with antithyroid drugs. The receptors derive from a female donor with Graves disease. Each CDR3 is given with its conserved first and last residue. The D gene is left open where the match is weak. Some rows have no size entry. The others give once, few or many, or a class for an expanded clone.

NA	NA	TRBV2	TRBJ2-2	TGTGCCAGCAGTGCCCCATCCGGGGAGCTGTTTTTT	CASSAPSGELFF
NA	many	TRBV6-1	TRBJ1-2	TGTGCCAGCAGTCTGGAAGGGGGGATTCCCTATGGCTACACCTTC	CASSLEGGIPYGYTF
TRBD1	many	TRBV18	TRBJ1-1	TGTGCCAGCTCCCAAGGGACAGCTTTGAACACTGAAGCTTTCTTT	CASSQGTALNTEAFF
TRBD2	few	TRBV2	TRBJ2-1	TGTGCCAGCACCCGGACTAGCGGGCGTTTTGCCTCTAATTACAATGAGCAGTTCTTC	CASTRTSGRFASNYNEQFF
TRBD2	few	TRBV2	TRBJ2-7	TGTGCCAGCAGTGCTTTGCGGGAGAGGTCCTACGAGCAGTACTTC	CASSALRERSYEQYF
NA	few	TRBV5-1	TRBJ2-1	TGCGCCAGCATGAGAAGTTACGATGAGCAGTTCTTC	CASMRSYDEQFF
NA	few	TRBV18	TRBJ1-1	TGTGCCAGCTCACCAGGGGCAGGAAAGGTGGCTTTCTTT	CASSPGAGKVAFF
NA	NA	TRBV25-1	TRBJ1-4	TGTGCCAGCAGTGAAGCGGCCTCCCTCGCAGGAAAACTGTTTTTT	CASSEAASLAGKLFF
NA	many	TRBV5-1	TRBJ2-7	TGCGCCAGCAGCTTGAGCCAGCAGTACGAGCAGTACTTC	CASSLSQQYEQYF
NA	NA	TRBV19	TRBJ2-3	TGTGCCAGTAGTGGGAGCGGGGATACGCAGTATTTT	CASSGSGDTQYF
TRBD2	few	TRBV20-1	TRBJ2-7	TGCAGTGCTAGGGGGGCTAGCGGGAACCCAGAGCAGTACTTC	CSARGASGNPEQYF
TRBD2	NA	TRBV6-5	TRBJ2-3	TGTGCCAGCAGTTCCTTAGCGGGAAGCACAGATACGCAGTATTTT	CASSSLAGSTDTQYF
TRBD2	NA	TRBV27	TRBJ2-7	TGTGCCAGCAGCCTAGCGGGAGACTCTGACGAGCAGTACTTC	CASSLAGDSDEQYF
NA	few	TRBV25-1	TRBJ1-1	TGTGCCAGCAGTGAGTATAACAGAGGCCAGGGCCGACCTGAAGCTTTCTTT	CASSEYNRGQGRPEAFF
NA	NA	TRBV20-1	TRBJ2-4	TGCAGTGCCCCGATCGCCCCTGAGGGCAAAAACATTCAGTACTTC	CSAPIAPEGKNIQYF
TRBD1	many	TRBV29-1	TRBJ1-1	TGCAGCGTTACGACAGGGGGGAACACTGAAGCTTTCTTT	CSVTTGGNTEAFF
NA	NA	TRBV2	TRBJ2-2	TGTGCCAGCAGTGAAAGGTTTTGGGCCGCGAACACCGGGGAGCTGTTTTTT	CASSERFWAANTGELFF
NA	NA	TRBV7-2	TRBJ2-7	TGTGCCAGCAGCCCTAGGTCGGGGGGCTCCTACTACGAGCAGTACTTC	CASSPRSGGSYYEQYF
TRBD1	NA	TRBV11-1	TRBJ2-2	TGTGCCAGCAGCACCAGACAGGGGGTGGTCACCGGGGAGCTGTTTTTT	CASSTRQGVVTGELFF
TRBD1	few	TRBV18	TRBJ2-7	TGTGCCAGCTCACCACCGGGGCAGGGGGCTGATGAGCAGTACTTC	CASSPPGQGADEQYF
NA	NA	TRBV5-1	TRBJ1-1	TGCGCCAGCAGCTTGGCCTTTTCGAACACTGAAGCTTTCTTT	CASSLAFSNTEAFF
TRBD2	few	TRBV6-1	TRBJ2-7	TGTGCCAGCAGTCGGACCGGGACTAGCTCCTACGAGCAGTACTTC	CASSRTGTSSYEQYF
NA	many	TRBV20-1	TRBJ1-4	TGCAGTGCTACCCGGGATGCAACTAATGAAAAACTGTTTTTT	CSATRDATNEKLFF
NA	NA	TRBV24-1	TRBJ2-7	TGTGCCACCAGTGATTCGACTAGGTCCTACGAGCAGTACTTC	CATSDSTRSYEQYF
NA	many	TRBV20-1	TRBJ1-1	TGCAGTGCTAGACCCTTTGGATCCACTGAAGCTTTCTTT	CSARPFGSTEAFF
TRBD1	NA	TRBV12-3/TRBV12-4	TRBJ2-1	TGTGCCAGCAGTTTACAGACAGGGAAGGAGCAGTTCTTC	CASSLQTGKEQFF
NA	many	TRBV6-1	TRBJ1-1	TGTGCCAGCAGGACTCAGGGCTCGAACACTGAAGCTTTCTTT	CASRTQGSNTEAFF
NA	many	TRBV30	TRBJ2-4	TGTGCCTGGAGTTCGACTAGACTCCCAGCCAAAAACATTCAGTACTTC	CAWSSTRLPAKNIQYF
TRBD2	many	TRBV12-3/TRBV12-4	TRBJ2-2	TGTGCCAGCAGTTTAATGCGGGAGAGGGCCGGGGAGCTGTTTTTT	CASSLMRERAGELFF
NA	NA	TRBV2	TRBJ1-1	TGTGCCAGCAGTGGACACTTGAACACTGAAGCTTTCTTT	CASSGHLNTEAFF
TRBD1	many	TRBV28	TRBJ1-5	TGTGCCAGCAGTCCTGGGGACAGGGGGAGTCAGCCCCAGCATTTT	CASSPGDRGSQPQHF
TRBD2	NA	TRBV20-1	TRBJ2-1	TGCAGTGCTAGAGTGGGAGGGAGGGGCTCCTACAATGAGCAGTTCTTC	CSARVGGRGSYNEQFF
NA	many	TRBV12-3/TRBV12-4	TRBJ1-4	TGTGCCAGTTCATCGGGCTTAGGGGAAAAACTGTTTTTT	CASSSGLGEKLFF